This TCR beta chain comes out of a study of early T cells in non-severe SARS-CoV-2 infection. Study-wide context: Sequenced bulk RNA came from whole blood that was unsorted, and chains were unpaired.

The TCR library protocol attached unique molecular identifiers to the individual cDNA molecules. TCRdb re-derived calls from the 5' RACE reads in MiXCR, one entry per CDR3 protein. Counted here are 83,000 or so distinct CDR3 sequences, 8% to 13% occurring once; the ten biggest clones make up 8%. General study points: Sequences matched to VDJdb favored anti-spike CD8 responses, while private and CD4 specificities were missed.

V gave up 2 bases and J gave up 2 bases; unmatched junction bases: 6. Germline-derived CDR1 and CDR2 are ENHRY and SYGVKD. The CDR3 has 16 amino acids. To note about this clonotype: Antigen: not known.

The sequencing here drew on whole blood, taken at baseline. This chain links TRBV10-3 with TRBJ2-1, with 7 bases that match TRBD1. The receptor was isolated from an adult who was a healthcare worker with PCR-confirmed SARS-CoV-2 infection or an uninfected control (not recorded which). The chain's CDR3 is CAISEPNRGPYNEQFF. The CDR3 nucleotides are TGTGCCATCAGTGAGCCAAACAGGGGTCCCTACAATGAGCAGTTCTTC.